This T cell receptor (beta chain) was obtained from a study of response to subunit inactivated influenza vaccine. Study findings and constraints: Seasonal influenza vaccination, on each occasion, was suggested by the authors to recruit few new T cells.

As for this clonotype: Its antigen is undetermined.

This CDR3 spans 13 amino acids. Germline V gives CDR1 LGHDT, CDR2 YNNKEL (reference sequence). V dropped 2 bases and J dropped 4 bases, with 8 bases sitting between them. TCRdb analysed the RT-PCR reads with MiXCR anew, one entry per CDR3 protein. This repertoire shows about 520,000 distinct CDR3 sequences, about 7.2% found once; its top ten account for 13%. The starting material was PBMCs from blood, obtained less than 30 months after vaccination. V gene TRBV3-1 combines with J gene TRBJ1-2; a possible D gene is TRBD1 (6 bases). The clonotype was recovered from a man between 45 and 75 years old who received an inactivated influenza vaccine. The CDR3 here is CASSQRGAYGYTF. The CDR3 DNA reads TGTGCCAGCAGCCAACGGGGGGCCTATGGCTACACCTTC. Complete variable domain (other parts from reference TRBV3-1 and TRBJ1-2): DTAVSQTPKYLVTQMGNDKSIKCEQNLGHDTMYWYKQDSKKFLKIMFSYNNKELIINETVPNRFSPKSPDKAHLNLHINSLELGDSAVYFCASSQRGAYGYTFGSGTRLTVV.